This entry lists 9 T cell receptor beta chains sequenced from one sample in a study of beta chain features in type 1 diabetes. Study results and caveats: Among all four CD4+ subsets, Type 1 diabetes patients had TCRB CDR3s that were moderately but significantly shorter.

No cognate antigen is known for these TCRs. Expressed TCRB transcripts were sequenced after all isolated RNA was converted to cDNA. The assay was immunoSEQ multiplex PCR, and TCRdb's table has in-frame clones only and misses some. The sample carries 160,000 or so clones, approximately 8.8% recorded once. The sample was central memory CD4+ T cells from blood. The source of these receptors is a woman in her twenties or thirties with type 1 diabetes.

The V call is TRBV7-2, the J call TRBJ2-1; TRBD2 matches 7 bases. Germline loops: CDR1 SGHTA, CDR2 FQGNSA. The CDR3 totals 15 residues. V lost 1 base, J lost 6 bases, and 6 bases stayed unmatched. Here the CDR3 DNA reads TGTGCCAGCAGCTTAGTGGGGGGAGGGCTCAATGAGCAGTTCTTC. This codes for CASSLVGGGLNEQFF. Full variable domain (rest looked up from reference TRBV7-2 and TRBJ2-1): GAGVSQSPSNKVTEKGKDVELRCDPISGHTALYWYRQSLGQGLEFLIYFQGNSAPDKSGLPSDRFSAERTGGSVSTLTIQRTQQEDSAVYLCASSLVGGGLNEQFFGPGTRLTVL.

This clone was observed a few times. Given a much more abundant clone one base away, this may be a read error. The chain carries TRBV4-2 and TRBJ2-3, with D perhaps TRBD2 (5 bases). Germline lookup yields CDR1 LGHNA and CDR2 YNFKEQ. CDR3 length equals 20 residues. Trimming took off 1 base at V and 1 base at J, with 24 bases between the two ends. The DNA for the CDR3 is TGTGCCAGCAGCCAAGTTCTTGGGAGTCGCCTACCCAGTCGCACAGATACGCAGTATTTT. Translation gives CASSQVLGSRLPSRTDTQYF.

The V call is TRBV30, the J call TRBJ2-1, with TRBD2 matching over 10 bases. The germline gives CDR1 GTSNPN, CDR2 SVGIG (reference sequence). CDR3 size: 15 residues. Trimming at V came to 3 bases and at J to 5 bases, leaving 7 bases not matched to a gene. CDR3 sequence: CAWSQGTSDNNEQFF. The CDR3 DNA reads as TGTGCCTGGAGCCAAGGGACTAGCGACAACAATGAGCAGTTCTTC.

The CDR3 DNA is TGTGCCAGCAGCGCGACTAGCGGGACCACAGATACGCAGTATTTT. It yields the protein CASSATSGTTDTQYF. This rearrangement joins TRBV9 to TRBJ2-3, with TRBD2 identical over 11 bases. Germline V CDR1 and CDR2: SGDLS, YYNGEE. The CDR3 contains 15 residues. After removal of 3 bases from V and 2 bases from J, the junction contained 2 bases not matched to a gene.

The V and J genes are TRBV15 and TRBJ2-7; 11 nucleotides line up with TRBD2. Per the germline V gene, CDR1 is LNHNV and CDR2 is YYDKDF (reference sequence). V was pared by 1 base and J by 0 bases, with 17 bases of the junction left unmatched. This CDR3 spans 21 amino acids. Written as DNA, the CDR3 is TGTGCCACCAGCAGAGCGAGTTGGGGACTAGCGGAGTGGTGGGACTCCTACGAGCAGTACTTC. Translation: CATSRASWGLAEWWDSYEQYF.

This clone was observed a few times. The chain links TRBV7-6 to TRBJ2-1, with 9 bases matching TRBD2. With 1 base clipped from V and 5 bases from J, the junction kept 3 bases outside the gene matches. Germline lookup yields CDR1 SGHVS and CDR2 FNYEAQ. The CDR3 contains 15 residues. The CDR3 DNA sequence: TGTGCCAGCAGCTTAGTAGCGGGAGAAAACAATGAGCAGTTCTTC. Translating gives CASSLVAGENNEQFF.

This clone was seen repeatedly, ten times or more. V is TRBV2 and J is TRBJ2-3; 14 nucleotides agree with TRBD2. Losses at the gene ends were 10 bases for V and 4 bases for J; bases not matched to a gene: 7. The CDR3 length is 15 residues. CDR1 is SNHLY and CDR2 is FYNNEI in the germline V gene. CDR3 region: CAISGLAGDPDTQYF. The CDR3 coding sequence is TGTGCCATTTCGGGACTAGCGGGAGATCCAGATACGCAGTATTTT.

The V gene is TRBV7-9, the J gene TRBJ2-2, with D maybe TRBD1 (5 bases). Per the germline V gene, CDR1 is SEHNR and CDR2 is FQNEAQ (reference sequence). The CDR3 has 11 residues. V was shortened by 4 bases and J by 11 bases, with 8 bases between the two germline ends. Written as DNA, the CDR3 is TGTGCCAGCAGCTACAGGATCGAGCTGTTTTTT. This codes for CASSYRIELFF.

This clone appeared a few times. The chain recombines TRBV5-1 with TRBJ1-5; 7 nucleotides match TRBD1. Germline V lookup: CDR1 SGHRS, CDR2 YFSETQ. This CDR3 comprises 14 residues. J was trimmed by 5 bases and V by 1 base; bases with no gene match: 3. CDR3 coding DNA: TGCGCCAGCAGCTTGACAGGGGAGGATCAGCCCCAGCATTTT. Protein: CASSLTGEDQPQHF.